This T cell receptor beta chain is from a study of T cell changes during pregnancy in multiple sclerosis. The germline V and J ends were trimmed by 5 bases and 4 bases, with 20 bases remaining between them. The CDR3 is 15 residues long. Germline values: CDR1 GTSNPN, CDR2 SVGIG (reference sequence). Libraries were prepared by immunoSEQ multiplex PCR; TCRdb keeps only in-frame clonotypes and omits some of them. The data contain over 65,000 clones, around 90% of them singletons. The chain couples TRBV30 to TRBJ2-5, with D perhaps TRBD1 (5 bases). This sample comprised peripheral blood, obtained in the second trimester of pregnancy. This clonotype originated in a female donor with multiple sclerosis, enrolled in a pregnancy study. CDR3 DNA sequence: TGTGCCTGGGGGCCTGTTGGGGCCCCTGGAGAGACCCAGTACTTC. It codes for CAWGPVGAPGETQYF.